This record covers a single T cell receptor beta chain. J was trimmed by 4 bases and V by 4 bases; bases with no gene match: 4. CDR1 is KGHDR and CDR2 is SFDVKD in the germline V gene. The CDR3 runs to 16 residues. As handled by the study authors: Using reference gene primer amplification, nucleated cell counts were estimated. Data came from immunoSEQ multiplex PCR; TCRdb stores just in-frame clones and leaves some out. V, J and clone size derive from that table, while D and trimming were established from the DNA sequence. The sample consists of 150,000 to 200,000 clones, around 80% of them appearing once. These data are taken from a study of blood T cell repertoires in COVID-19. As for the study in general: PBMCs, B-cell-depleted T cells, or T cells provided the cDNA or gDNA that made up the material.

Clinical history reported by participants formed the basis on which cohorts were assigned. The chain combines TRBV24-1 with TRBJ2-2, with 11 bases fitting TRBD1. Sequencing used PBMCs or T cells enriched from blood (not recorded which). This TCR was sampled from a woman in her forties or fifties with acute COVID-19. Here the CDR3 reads CATSDPGTGGTGELFF. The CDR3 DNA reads TGTGCCACCAGTGACCCCGGGACAGGGGGCACCGGGGAGCTGTTTTTT.